A selection of T cell receptor beta chains follows, all from one sample in a study of identical twins. MiXCR was run by TCRdb on the 5' RACE reads, yielding one entry per CDR3 protein. The table lists some 1,600,000 distinct CDR3 sequences, 32% of them singletons. The material sequenced was cord blood. The receptor source for this set is a newborn girl in good health. Each CDR3 is given with its conserved first and last residue. Fields, in order: V gene, J gene, clone size, D gene, CDR3 protein, CDR3 DNA. The D gene is left open where the match is weak. The size field is filled for only some rows; it gives once, few, many or a size class.

TRBV11-2	TRBJ1-4	few	-	CASSSSRRGPSNEKLFF	TGTGCCAGCAGCTCGTCCCGGCGAGGGCCCTCTAATGAAAAACTGTTTTTT
TRBV5-4	TRBJ2-3	few	-	CASSPLGWTDTQYF	TGTGCCAGCAGCCCCCTGGGATGGACAGATACGCAGTATTTT
TRBV10-3	TRBJ2-3	many	TRBD1	CAISESGQGTDTQYF	TGTGCCATCAGTGAGTCGGGACAGGGCACAGATACGCAGTATTTT
TRBV24-1	TRBJ2-1	-	TRBD2	CATSDLPGLHNEQFF	TGTGCCACCAGTGATTTGCCGGGACTACACAATGAGCAGTTCTTC
TRBV20-1	TRBJ2-4	few	TRBD2	CSAVLAGVWSKNIQYF	TGCAGTGCTGTTCTAGCGGGAGTATGGAGCAAAAACATTCAGTACTTC
TRBV21-1	TRBJ2-5	-	-	CASSTKPSGGETQYF	TGTGCCAGCAGCACCAAACCCTCGGGGGGAGAGACCCAGTACTTC
TRBV6-5	TRBJ2-6	few	-	CASSYSNRFIVLTF	TGTGCCAGCAGTTACTCGAACAGGTTCATCGTCCTGACTTTC
TRBV20-1	TRBJ2-6	few	-	CSAGDGGANVLTF	TGCAGTGCGGGGGATGGAGGGGCCAACGTCCTGACTTTC
TRBV27	TRBJ1-4	few	-	CASSLWGTTREKLFF	TGTGCCAGCAGTTTATGGGGGACCACCCGGGAAAAACTGTTTTTT
TRBV29-1	TRBJ2-1	few	-	CSHLTGRNEQFF	TGCAGCCACCTTACAGGGAGGAATGAGCAGTTCTTC
TRBV24-1	TRBJ2-5	-	-	CATSDVLSLPETQYF	TGTGCCACCAGTGATGTGCTATCCCTCCCAGAGACCCAGTACTTC
TRBV18	TRBJ2-3	few	TRBD1	CASSPRTGDTDTQYF	TGTGCCAGCTCACCACGGACAGGGGACACAGATACGCAGTATTTT
TRBV5-6	TRBJ2-7	-	-	CASSSEGVHEQYF	TGTGCCAGCAGCTCGGAGGGGGTCCATGAGCAGTACTTC
TRBV7-6	TRBJ1-5	-	-	CASSKLQGVNQPQHF	TGTGCCAGCAGCAAACTCCAGGGAGTTAATCAGCCCCAGCATTTT
TRBV27	TRBJ2-7	few	TRBD2	CASSLKGLAGSFYEQYF	TGTGCCAGCAGCCTAAAGGGACTAGCGGGATCGTTCTACGAGCAGTACTTC
TRBV7-9	TRBJ2-1	once	-	CASSLNRDGNGQFF	TGTGCCAGCAGCTTAAATCGAGACGGGAATGGGCAGTTCTTC
TRBV29-1	TRBJ1-1	-	-	CSVSGVLHTEAFF	TGCAGCGTTTCGGGGGTACTGCACACTGAAGCTTTCTTT
TRBV2	TRBJ2-7	-	-	CASSGLANSYEQYF	TGTGCCAGCAGTGGGCTAGCCAACTCCTACGAGCAGTACTTC
TRBV13	TRBJ2-1	-	TRBD2	CASSRRLAQETQFF	TGTGCCAGCAGCCGAAGACTAGCGCAAGAGACCCAGTTCTTC
TRBV27	TRBJ2-5	few	-	CASKRSWGETQYF	TGTGCCAGCAAACGTTCGTGGGGAGAGACCCAGTACTTC
TRBV12-3/TRBV12-4	TRBJ1-2	-	-	CASSSEGGLWGYTF	TGTGCCAGCAGTTCTGAGGGTGGTTTGTGGGGCTACACCTTC
TRBV2	TRBJ1-1	-	TRBD1	CASRSTGYTEAFF	TGTGCCAGCAGGTCGACAGGGTACACTGAAGCTTTCTTT
TRBV3-1	TRBJ2-1	-	TRBD2	CASSPPGLAGAKYPYNEQFF	TGTGCCAGCAGCCCCCCGGGACTAGCGGGAGCCAAATACCCCTACAATGAGCAGTTCTTC
TRBV25-1	TRBJ2-7	-	-	CASSGFLWTGSYEQYF	TGTGCCAGCAGTGGGTTCTTGTGGACGGGATCCTACGAGCAGTACTTC
TRBV3-1	TRBJ2-7	few	TRBD2	CASSQGPSGIDEQYF	TGTGCCAGCAGCCAAGGGCCCAGCGGGATAGACGAGCAGTACTTC
TRBV20-1	TRBJ2-1	few	-	CSARTRTYNEQFF	TGCAGTGCACGGACTCGAACCTACAATGAGCAGTTCTTC
TRBV20-1	TRBJ2-1	-	-	CSARRVRETPLNEQFF	TGCAGTGCTAGAAGGGTGAGGGAGACTCCACTCAATGAGCAGTTCTTC
TRBV11-2	TRBJ2-4	-	TRBD1	CASRSKLDREKNIQYF	TGTGCCAGCAGATCTAAATTGGACAGGGAAAAAAACATTCAGTACTTC
TRBV6-6	TRBJ2-7	few	TRBD2	CASSYGTSGVTYEQYF	TGTGCCAGCAGTTACGGGACTAGCGGGGTCACCTACGAGCAGTACTTC
TRBV6-1	TRBJ1-2	-	-	CASSEVGPYGYTF	TGTGCCAGCAGTGAAGTAGGGCCCTATGGCTACACCTTC
TRBV7-6	TRBJ2-3	-	TRBD2	CASSLEGLAGGLDTQYF	TGTGCCAGCAGCTTAGAGGGACTAGCGGGAGGTTTAGATACGCAGTATTTT
TRBV19	TRBJ2-7	few	TRBD1	CASSARQGHYEQYF	TGTGCCAGTAGTGCCAGACAGGGCCACTACGAGCAGTACTTC
TRBV28	TRBJ2-1	-	-	CASSSQRPYEQFF	TGTGCCAGCAGTTCCCAACGTCCCTACGAGCAGTTCTTC
TRBV6-1	TRBJ2-3	few	TRBD1	CATESQGQSTDTQYF	TGTGCCACCGAGAGTCAGGGACAGAGCACAGATACGCAGTATTTT
TRBV27	TRBJ1-1	-	-	CASSMGLFTEAFF	TGTGCCAGCTCCATGGGACTGTTCACTGAAGCTTTCTTT
TRBV10-3	TRBJ2-1	-	-	CATSDYQKRNEQFF	TGTGCCACGTCGGACTACCAGAAGAGGAATGAGCAGTTCTTC
TRBV4-2	TRBJ2-7	-	-	CASSQDPDRLIGNEQYF	TGTGCCAGCAGCCAAGATCCTGACAGGTTGATAGGGAATGAGCAGTACTTC
TRBV3-1	TRBJ2-3	-	-	CASSQLSVQRDTQYF	TGTGCCAGCAGCCAACTGTCCGTCCAGCGGGATACGCAGTATTTT
TRBV28	TRBJ2-3	few	TRBD2	CASSLTGLATTDTQYF	TGTGCCAGCAGTTTAACGGGACTAGCGACCACAGATACGCAGTATTTT
TRBV11-2	TRBJ2-2	-	-	CASSLGIRGAGELFF	TGTGCCAGCAGCTTGGGGATCAGGGGTGCCGGGGAGCTGTTTTTT
TRBV6-4	TRBJ1-2	-	-	CASNLTPTVANYGYTF	TGTGCCAGCAACCTAACCCCGACAGTGGCTAACTATGGCTACACCTTC
TRBV14	TRBJ1-2	-	-	CASSQLGQFYGYTF	TGTGCCAGCAGCCAACTAGGACAGTTCTATGGCTACACCTTC
TRBV12-3/TRBV12-4	TRBJ1-2	many	-	CASGIKNYGYTF	TGTGCCAGCGGGATTAAGAACTATGGCTACACCTTC
TRBV13	TRBJ2-7	many	-	CASSYSGQSTYEQYF	TGTGCCAGCAGCTATAGCGGACAGTCGACCTACGAGCAGTACTTC
TRBV5-1	TRBJ2-1	few	TRBD2	CASSSGLASSNEQFF	TGCGCCAGCAGCTCCGGACTAGCGTCGAGCAATGAGCAGTTCTTC
TRBV6-5	TRBJ2-5	many	-	CASSTAQETQYF	TGTGCCAGCTCAACCGCCCAAGAGACCCAGTACTTC